One sample yielded the 4 T cell receptor beta chains listed below, sequenced in a study of T-cell memory formation after mild COVID-19. One entry per CDR3 protein results from TCRdb running MiXCR on the 5' RACE reads. The profile shows about 560,000 distinct CDR3 sequences, less than 25% of them singletons. Sequenced sample: PBMCs or a T cell subset sorted from them (not recorded which). These receptors were taken from an adult woman who had mild COVID-19 (a few samples of this study predate the infection). Cell type and time point are not known.

This clonotype came up a few times. This chain links TRBV12-3 or TRBV12-4 with TRBJ1-2; D unclear. The CDR3 is 13 amino acids. V was cut by 0 bases and J by 1 base, with 3 bases left in between. CDR3 in amino acids: CASSLADNYGYTF. CDR3 nucleotides: TGTGCCAGCAGTTTAGCAGATAACTATGGCTACACCTTC.

This clonotype was counted a few times. V gene TRBV6-6 combines with J gene TRBJ2-2, with a tentative D call TRBD1 (6 bases). Trimming cost V 5 bases and J 4 bases, with 20 bases left between them. Germline V gives CDR1 MNHNY, CDR2 SVGAGI (reference sequence). There are 17 residues in the CDR3. The CDR3 reads CASSDRMWTASTGELFF. Here the CDR3 DNA reads TGTGCCAGCAGTGATAGAATGTGGACAGCGTCCACCGGGGAGCTGTTTTTT.

This clonotype was seen only a few times. The rearrangement joins TRBV7-9 to TRBJ1-2; unclear D gene. The CDR3 contains 14 residues. Looked up from germline, CDR1 is SEHNR and CDR2 is FQNEAQ (reference sequence). Trimming stripped 1 base from V and 4 bases from J, with 10 bases between. The CDR3 region is CASSLEDGFYGYTF. The DNA for the CDR3 is TGTGCCAGCAGCTTAGAGGACGGATTCTATGGCTACACCTTC.

This clonotype has only a few counts. The gene calls are TRBV5-1 and TRBJ2-2; 9 bases align to TRBD1. The CDR3 totals 15 residues. Germline CDR1 reads SGHRS; CDR2 reads YFSETQ. J gave up 4 bases and V 4 bases, and 5 bases lay outside the gene matches. The CDR3 DNA reads TGCGCCAGCAGCGACGGGACAGGGCCCACCGGGGAGCTGTTTTTT. Translated: CASSDGTGPTGELFF.